The sequence of this T cell receptor beta chain was determined in a study of blood T cell repertoires in COVID-19. Study context: Donors in the United States, Italy and Spain gave samples during acute or convalescent COVID-19. T cells, B-cell-depleted T cells, or PBMCs provided the cDNA or gDNA that served as material.

Under the authors' procedure: Quantification of nucleated cells was approximated via reference gene primer amplification. Sequenced by immunoSEQ multiplex PCR; TCRdb stores in-frame clones only, minus some. The V and J calls and clone size come from that table; D and trimming were worked out from the DNA. The table has about 190,000 clones, roughly 90% seen once; the top ten hold around 7%. The CDR3 extends over 12 amino acids. Trimming took off 4 bases at V and 3 bases at J, with 6 bases between the two ends. CDR1 is MNHEY, CDR2 SVGEGT, per germline. Sequencing was done on a sample of peripheral blood. This rearrangement joins TRBV6-2 or TRBV6-3 to TRBJ1-1, with D unclear. The TCR sequence derives from a man aged 35-49 years with acute or convalescent COVID-19. The CDR3 DNA follows: TGTGCCAGCAGTTTCGGGTACACTGAAGCTTTCTTT. Protein sequence: CASSFGYTEAFF.